Below, 18 T cell receptor beta chains from the same sample are listed, as sequenced in a study of regulatory T cells in long-lasting Graves disease. Sample time point: newly diagnosed GD, antithyroid drugs for less than 3 months. PBMCs provided the RNA from which the TCR library was made. Arm-PCR of CDR3 regions and iRepertoire HTBI primers were used to build TCR beta libraries. MiXCR, applied by TCRdb to the multiplex PCR reads, yields one record per CDR3 protein. The sample carries 420,000 or so distinct CDR3 sequences, roughly 15% recorded once. The same data also contributed to another study, on T cells in Graves' hyperthyroidism and ophthalmopathy.

Specimen: peripheral blood mononuclear cells (PBMCs), collected at new diagnosis, from a patient treated with antithyroid drugs. The receptor set was obtained from a young woman with Graves disease.

This clonotype was observed many times. The chain uses TRBV11-3 and TRBJ1-1; D is possibly TRBD1 (6 bases). Germline V CDR1 and CDR2: SGHNT, YENEEA. Trimming removed 5 bases at V and 1 base at J, with 11 bases between. There are 14 residues in the CDR3. Written as DNA, the CDR3 is TGTGCCAGCAGCCGCAGGGGTAGGAACACTGAAGCTTTCTTT. It encodes CASSRRGRNTEAFF.

This clonotype occurred many times. CDR3 in DNA: TGTGCCAGCTCACCAGATGGGGGCTACAATCAGCCCCAGCATTTT. Translating it yields CASSPDGGYNQPQHF. The chain uses TRBV18 and TRBJ1-5; perhaps TRBD1 as D (6 bases). The CDR3 contains 15 residues. Germline V gene data show CDR1 as KGHSH and CDR2 as LQKENI. V was clipped by 2 bases and J by 3 bases, with 11 bases between them.

This clonotype was detected ten times or more. V is TRBV28 and J is TRBJ2-7; 7 positions agree with TRBD2. J was trimmed by 3 bases and V by 6 bases; bases with no gene match: 11. The CDR3 has 15 residues. CDR1 and CDR2 from the germline V gene are MDHEN and SYDVKM. The CDR3, as DNA: TGTGCCAGCAGAAGACGGGGGGACGGGATCTACGAGCAGTACTTC. It yields the protein CASRRRGDGIYEQYF.

This clonotype occurred many times. The gene calls are TRBV28 and TRBJ1-5; a possible D gene is TRBD1 (5 bases). Deletions cut 7 bases from V and 0 bases from J, with 22 bases between. In germline, CDR1 is MDHEN, CDR2 SYDVKM. This CDR3 is 18 amino acids long. CDR3 sequence (DNA): TGTGCCAGCACCATGGTGCACACAGGTCTCGCTAGCAATCAGCCCCAGCATTTT. Its protein product is CASTMVHTGLASNQPQHF.

To note about this clonotype: Being one base from a much bigger clone, this may be a read error. The chain couples TRBV6-1 to TRBJ2-1, with 11 bases identical to TRBD2. The CDR3 spans 15 residues. V was pared by 1 base and J by 6 bases, with 2 bases of the junction left unmatched. In germline, CDR1 is MNHNS, CDR2 SASEGT. The CDR3 DNA reads TGTGCCAGCAGTGAAGGGACTAGCGGGTCCAATGAGCAGTTCTTC. Its translation: CASSEGTSGSNEQFF.

On this clonotype: At one end, the junction sequence differs from germline, possibly due to a read error. The V call is TRBV28, the J call TRBJ2-5; tentative D call: TRBD1 (7 bases). The CDR3 has 14 residues. The germline V gene has CDR1 MDHEN and CDR2 SYDVKM. The CDR3 DNA is TGTGCCAACAGTTTGACGCCAGGGGGGGAGACCCAGTACTTC. Protein product: CANSLTPGGETQYF. Supplemented by reference TRBV28 and TRBJ2-5, the full variable domain reads DVKVTQSSRYLVKRTGEKVFLECVQDMDHENMFWYRQDPGLGLRLIYFSYDVKMKEKGDIPEGYSVSREKKERFSLILESASTNQTSMYLCANSLTPGGETQYFGPGTRLLVL.

V usage is TRBV29-1 and J usage is TRBJ2-1; no clear D. This CDR3 region has 13 residues. The germline CDR1 and CDR2 sequences are SQVTM and ANQGSEA. Trimming took off 5 bases at V and 0 bases at J, with 8 bases between the two ends. CDR3 DNA sequence: TGCAGCGTTAAATCCCGCTCCTACAATGAGCAGTTCTTC. It yields the protein CSVKSRSYNEQFF.

In this sample, this clonotype turned up a few times. The chain is built from TRBV7-6 and TRBJ2-5, with 7 bases fitting TRBD2. The trim removed 2 bases at V and 3 bases at J, leaving 3 bases unmatched. CDR3 length equals 14 residues. The germline V gene has CDR1 SGHVS and CDR2 FNYEAQ. The CDR3 sequence is CASSLFGGEETQYF. The CDR3, as DNA: TGTGCCAGCAGCTTATTTGGGGGGGAAGAGACCCAGTACTTC. The complete variable domain, with remaining parts taken from reference TRBV7-6 and TRBJ2-5, reads GAGVSQSPRYKVTKRGQDVALRCDPISGHVSLYWYRQALGQGPEFLTYFNYEAQQDKSGLPNDRFSAERPEGSISTLTIQRTEQRDSAMYRCASSLFGGEETQYFGPGTRLLVL.

This clonotype was seen many times. The V gene is TRBV3-1, the J gene TRBJ2-7; tentative D call: TRBD2 (6 bases). The length of the CDR3 is 15 residues. The germline CDR1 and CDR2 sequences are LGHDT and YNNKEL (reference sequence). Trimming left V 1 base short and J 2 bases short, with 12 bases between. CDR3 residues: CASSQVGGAAYEQYF. The CDR3 DNA reads TGTGCCAGCAGCCAAGTAGGCGGGGCGGCCTACGAGCAGTACTTC.

This clonotype was observed many times. V and J are TRBV5-1 and TRBJ2-1, with TRBD1 as a possible D gene (5 bases). Trimming took 0 bases from V and 1 from J, leaving 11 bases between them. Germline assignment: CDR1 SGHRS and CDR2 YFSETQ. The length of the CDR3 is 16 residues. The CDR3 here is CASSLARAGSYNEQFF. CDR3 DNA: TGCGCCAGCAGCTTGGCCCGTGCAGGGTCCTACAATGAGCAGTTCTTC.

About this clonotype: Being one base from a much bigger clone, this may be a read error. This chain joins TRBV6-2 or TRBV6-3 and TRBJ2-1; 8 bases line up with TRBD2. In germline, CDR1 is MNHEY, CDR2 SVGEGT. This CDR3 has 16 amino acids. The CDR3 spells CVSSYSFSGSNNEQFF. DNA for the CDR3: TGTGTCAGCAGTTACTCGTTCAGCGGGAGTAACAATGAGCAGTTCTTC.

The sample holds a few counts of this clonotype. This chain uses TRBV18 with TRBJ2-1; 9 nucleotides line up with TRBD2. This CDR3 contains 16 residues. Germline CDR1 is KGHSH and CDR2 is LQKENI. Trimming took 3 bases from V and 2 from J; bases not matched to a gene: 5. The CDR3 protein is CASSPREREAYNEQFF. In DNA, the CDR3 is TGTGCCAGCTCACCGAGAGAGCGGGAGGCCTACAATGAGCAGTTCTTC.

The V gene is TRBV30, the J gene TRBJ2-3, with TRBD2 identical over 7 bases. The CDR3 is 13 residues long. J lost 5 bases, V lost 5 bases, and 7 bases had no gene match. In germline, CDR1 is GTSNPN, CDR2 SVGIG (reference sequence). In DNA form, the CDR3 reads TGTGCCTGGGGAGCGGGGACGGGAGATACGCAGTATTTT. Translating gives CAWGAGTGDTQYF.

This clonotype showed up many times. The CDR3 region is CASSLFGAVQSSYNEQFF. CDR3 nucleotide sequence: TGTGCCAGCAGCTTATTTGGCGCGGTTCAAAGCTCCTACAATGAGCAGTTCTTC. This chain joins TRBV7-2 and TRBJ2-1, with D unresolved. V lost 2 bases and J lost 0, with 17 bases in between. CDR1 and CDR2 (germline): SGHTA, FQGNSA. CDR3 length equals 18 residues.

In regard to this clonotype: Since a far larger clone is one base different, this is likely a read error. The gene calls are TRBV11-2 and TRBJ2-7; TRBD2 matches 12 bases. The CDR3 consists of 16 residues. Losses at the gene ends were 3 bases for V and 7 bases for J; bases not matched to a gene: 10. Germline V gene lookup returns CDR1 SGHAT and CDR2 FQNNGV. CDR3 nucleotide sequence: TGTGCCAGCAGCTTCCGACTAGCGGGAGACGCGGATGAGCAGTACTTC. Amino acid sequence: CASSFRLAGDADEQYF.

The chain uses TRBV5-1 and TRBJ2-2, with D possibly TRBD1 on 7 matching bases. The CDR3 sequence is 14 residues long. With 10 bases removed from V and 2 bases from J, the gap between germline ends came to 15 bases. Per germline, CDR1 SGHRS and CDR2 YFSETQ. CDR3 nucleotide sequence: TGCGCCTCATCCGGAGGGGGCAACACCGGGGAGCTGTTTTTT. This encodes CASSGGGNTGELFF.

This clonotype was detected only a few times. This sequence joins TRBV28 and TRBJ2-1; D is perhaps TRBD2 (5 bases). This CDR3 has 17 amino acids. Germline CDR1 reads MDHEN; CDR2 reads SYDVKM. Trimming stripped 5 bases from V and 4 bases from J, with 21 bases between. CDR3 sequence: CASSESGLTKTYNEQFF. As DNA, the CDR3 is TGTGCCAGCAGTGAAAGCGGACTGACGAAGACATACAATGAGCAGTTCTTC.

This clonotype was seen ten or more times. The chain uses TRBV28 and TRBJ1-1; D is unclear. Germline V gene sequence: CDR1 MDHEN, CDR2 SYDVKM. With 1 base removed from V and 6 bases from J, the gap between germline ends came to 6 bases. The CDR3 length is 12 residues. CDR3 DNA sequence: TGTGCCAGCAGTTTATATTCACCTGAAGCTTTCTTT. It is translated as CASSLYSPEAFF.